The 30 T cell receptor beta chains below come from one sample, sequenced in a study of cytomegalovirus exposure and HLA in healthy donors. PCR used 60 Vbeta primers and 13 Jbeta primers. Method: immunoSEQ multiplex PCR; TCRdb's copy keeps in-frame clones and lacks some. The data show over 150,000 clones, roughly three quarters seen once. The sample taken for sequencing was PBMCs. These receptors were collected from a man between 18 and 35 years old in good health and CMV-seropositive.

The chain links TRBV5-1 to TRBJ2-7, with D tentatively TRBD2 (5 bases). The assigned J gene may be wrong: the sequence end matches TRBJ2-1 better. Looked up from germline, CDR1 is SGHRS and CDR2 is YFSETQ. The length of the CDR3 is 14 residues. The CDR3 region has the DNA TGCGCCAGCAGCGGATACGGGGAATACAATGAGCAGTTCTTC. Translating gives CASSGYGEYNEQFF.

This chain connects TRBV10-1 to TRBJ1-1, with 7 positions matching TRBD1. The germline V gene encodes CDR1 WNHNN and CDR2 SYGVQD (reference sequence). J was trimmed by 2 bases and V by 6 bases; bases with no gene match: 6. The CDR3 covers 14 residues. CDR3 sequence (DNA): TGCGCCAGCAGGCCCGGGACAGATAACACTGAAGCTTTCTTT. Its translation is CASRPGTDNTEAFF.

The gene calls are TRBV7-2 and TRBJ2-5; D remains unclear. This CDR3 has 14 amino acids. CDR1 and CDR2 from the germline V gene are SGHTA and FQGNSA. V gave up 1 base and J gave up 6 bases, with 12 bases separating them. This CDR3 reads CASSLGPAPKTQYF. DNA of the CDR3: TGTGCCAGCAGCTTAGGCCCCGCGCCCAAGACCCAGTACTTC.

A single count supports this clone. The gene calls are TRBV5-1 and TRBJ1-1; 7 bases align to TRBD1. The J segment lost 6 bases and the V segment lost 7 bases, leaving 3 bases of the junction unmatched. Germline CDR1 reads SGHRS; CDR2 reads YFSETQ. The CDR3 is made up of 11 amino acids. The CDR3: CASRGGPEAFF. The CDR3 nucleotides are TGCGCCAGCCGAGGGGGCCCTGAAGCTTTCTTT. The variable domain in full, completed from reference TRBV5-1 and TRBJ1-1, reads KAGVTQTPRYLIKTRGQQVTLSCSPISGHRSVSWYQQTPGQGLQFLFEYFSETQRNKGNFPGRFSGRQFSNSRSEMNVSTLELGDSALYLCASRGGPEAFFGQGTRLTVV.

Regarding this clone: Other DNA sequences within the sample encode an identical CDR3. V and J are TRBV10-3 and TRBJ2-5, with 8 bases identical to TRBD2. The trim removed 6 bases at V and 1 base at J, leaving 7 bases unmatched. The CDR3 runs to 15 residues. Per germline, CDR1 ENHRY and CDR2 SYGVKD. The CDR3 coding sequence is TGTGCCATCAGCCGAACTAGCGGAGGCCAAGAGACCCAGTACTTC. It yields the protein CAISRTSGGQETQYF.

CDR3 DNA sequence: TGTGCCAGTAGTCCTGGGATAGGGAGCTCTGGGGCCAACGTCCTGACTTTC. This codes for CASSPGIGSSGANVLTF. The chain recombines TRBV19 with TRBJ2-6; TRBD2 might be the D (5 bases). Per germline, CDR1 LNHDA and CDR2 SQIVND (reference sequence). This CDR3 contains 17 residues. Between the trimmed V and J ends, which lost 5 bases and 0 bases, there was a span of 14 bases.

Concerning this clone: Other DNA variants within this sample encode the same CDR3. CDR3 protein: CASSLPGGTEAFF. The CDR3 DNA is TGCGCCAGCAGCTTACCCGGGGGGACTGAAGCTTTCTTT. The chain uses TRBV5-1 and TRBJ1-1; D perhaps matches TRBD1 (5 bases). In germline, CDR1 is SGHRS, CDR2 YFSETQ. V was clipped by 2 bases and J by 5 bases, with 10 bases between them. The CDR3 runs 13 residues.

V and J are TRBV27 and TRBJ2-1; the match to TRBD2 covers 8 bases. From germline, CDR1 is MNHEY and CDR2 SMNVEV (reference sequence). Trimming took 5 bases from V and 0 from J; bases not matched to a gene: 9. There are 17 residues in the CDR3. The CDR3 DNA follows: TGTGCCAGCAGTCGCCTAGCGGGCATCCGCTCCTACAATGAGCAGTTCTTC. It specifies CASSRLAGIRSYNEQFF.

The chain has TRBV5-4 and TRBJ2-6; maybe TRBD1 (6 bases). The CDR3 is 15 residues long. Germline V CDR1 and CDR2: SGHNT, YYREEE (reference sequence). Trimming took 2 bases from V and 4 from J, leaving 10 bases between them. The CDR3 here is CASSLQGAGANVLTF. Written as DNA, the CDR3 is TGTGCCAGCAGCTTACAGGGAGCGGGGGCCAACGTCCTGACTTTC.

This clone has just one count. The CDR3 nucleotides read TGTGCCAGCAGGGCCAGGGGATTCTATGGCTACACCTTC. It is translated as CASRARGFYGYTF. The chain employs TRBV7-2 and TRBJ1-2, with a tentative D call TRBD1 (6 bases). Germline V lookup: CDR1 SGHTA, CDR2 FQGNSA. Trimming took 6 bases from V and 4 from J, leaving 12 bases between them. CDR3 length: 13 residues.

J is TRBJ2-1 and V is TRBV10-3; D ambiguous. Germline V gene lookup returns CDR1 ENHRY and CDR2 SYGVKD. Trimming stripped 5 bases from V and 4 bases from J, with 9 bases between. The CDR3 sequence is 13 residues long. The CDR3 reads CAISLEAYNEQFF. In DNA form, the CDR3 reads TGTGCCATCAGTTTAGAAGCTTACAATGAGCAGTTCTTC.

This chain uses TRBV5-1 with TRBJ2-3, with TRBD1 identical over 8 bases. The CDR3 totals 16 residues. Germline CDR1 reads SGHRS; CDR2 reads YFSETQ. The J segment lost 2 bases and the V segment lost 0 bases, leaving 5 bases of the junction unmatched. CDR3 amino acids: CASSLVMGQDTDTQYF. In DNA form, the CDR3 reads TGCGCCAGCAGCTTGGTAATGGGACAGGACACAGATACGCAGTATTTT.

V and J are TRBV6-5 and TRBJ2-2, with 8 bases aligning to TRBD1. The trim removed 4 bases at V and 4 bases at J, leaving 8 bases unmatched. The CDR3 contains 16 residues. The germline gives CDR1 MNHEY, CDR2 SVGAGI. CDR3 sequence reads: CASSLYGTGGTGELFF. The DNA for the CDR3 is TGTGCCAGCAGTTTGTACGGCACAGGGGGCACCGGGGAGCTGTTTTTT.

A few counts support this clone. The CDR3 region has the DNA TGTGCCAGCTCACCAGAGCAAGAGACCCAGTACTTC. Its protein product is CASSPEQETQYF. V and J are TRBV18 and TRBJ2-5, with D unresolved. The V and J ends lost 2 bases and 2 bases respectively, with 3 bases between them. CDR3 length: 12 amino acids. Germline assignment: CDR1 KGHSH and CDR2 LQKENI.

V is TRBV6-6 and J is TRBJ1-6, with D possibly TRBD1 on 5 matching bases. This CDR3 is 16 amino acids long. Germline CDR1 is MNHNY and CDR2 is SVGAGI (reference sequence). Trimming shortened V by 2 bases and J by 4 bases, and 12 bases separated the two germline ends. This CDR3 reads CASSYGAGFYNSPLHF. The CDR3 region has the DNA TGTGCCAGCAGTTACGGCGCAGGGTTTTATAATTCACCCCTCCACTTT.

The CDR3 DNA is TGCGCCAGCAGCCAACGCCCGGCAGCCCAATCTGGGGCCAATGGCCTGACTTTC. Its protein is CASSQRPAAQSGANGLTF. The rearrangement uses TRBV4-3 and TRBJ2-6; maybe TRBD1 (5 bases). CDR1 is LGHNA, CDR2 YSLEER, per germline. This CDR3 contains 18 residues. Between the trimmed V and J ends, which lost 2 bases and 15 bases, there was a span of 29 bases.

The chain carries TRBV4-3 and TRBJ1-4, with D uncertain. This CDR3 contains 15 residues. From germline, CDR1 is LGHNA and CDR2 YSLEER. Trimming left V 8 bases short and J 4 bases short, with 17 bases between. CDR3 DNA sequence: TGCGCCAGCGGAGGGTCGGCGGAATATAATGAAAAACTGTTTTTT. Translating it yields CASGGSAEYNEKLFF.

The CDR3 sequence is CASAGGGQALEQYF. CDR3 bases: TGTGCCAGCGCCGGTGGAGGGCAGGCCTTGGAGCAGTACTTC. This chain links TRBV2 with TRBJ2-7; D might be TRBD2 (6 bases). V was shortened by 8 bases and J by 7 bases, with 21 bases between the two germline ends. Germline CDR1 SNHLY, CDR2 FYNNEI. The CDR3 runs 14 residues.

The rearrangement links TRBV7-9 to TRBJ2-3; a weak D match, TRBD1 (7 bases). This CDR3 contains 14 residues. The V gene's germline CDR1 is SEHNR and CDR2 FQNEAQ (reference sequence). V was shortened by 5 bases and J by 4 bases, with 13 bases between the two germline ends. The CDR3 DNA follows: TGTGCCAGCAGCCGCAGGGGGGCCCCAGATACGCAGTATTTT. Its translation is CASSRRGAPDTQYF. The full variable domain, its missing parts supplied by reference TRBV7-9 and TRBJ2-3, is DTGVSQNPRHKITKRGQNVTFRCDPISEHNRLYWYRQTLGQGPEFLTYFQNEAQLEKSRLLSDRFSAERPKGSFSTLEIQRTEQGDSAMYLCASSRRGAPDTQYFGPGTRLTVL.

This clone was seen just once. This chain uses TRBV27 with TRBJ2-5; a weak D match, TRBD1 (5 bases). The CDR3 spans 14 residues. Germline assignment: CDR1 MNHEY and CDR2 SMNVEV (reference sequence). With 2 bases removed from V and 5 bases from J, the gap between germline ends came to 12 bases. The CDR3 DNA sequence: TGTGCCAGCAGTTTAATTAGGGGTACGGAGACCCAGTACTTC. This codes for CASSLIRGTETQYF.

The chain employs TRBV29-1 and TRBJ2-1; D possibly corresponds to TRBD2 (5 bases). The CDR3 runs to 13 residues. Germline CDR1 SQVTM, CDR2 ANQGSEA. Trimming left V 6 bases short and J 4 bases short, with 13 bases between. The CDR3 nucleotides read TGCAGCGTGGACGGGGTCCCGTACAATGAGCAGTTCTTC. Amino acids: CSVDGVPYNEQFF.

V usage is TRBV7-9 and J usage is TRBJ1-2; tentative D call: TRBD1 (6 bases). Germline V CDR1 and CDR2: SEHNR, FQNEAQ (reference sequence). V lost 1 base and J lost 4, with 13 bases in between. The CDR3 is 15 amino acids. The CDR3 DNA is TGTGCCAGCAGCTTAGAGGACAGACGGCGCTATGGCTACACCTTC. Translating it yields CASSLEDRRRYGYTF.

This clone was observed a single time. The CDR3 DNA follows: TGTGCCAGCAGCCAAACTAGCCGCCTAGCCAAAAACATTCAGTACTTC. Protein product: CASSQTSRLAKNIQYF. This rearrangement joins TRBV4-2 to TRBJ2-4; TRBD2 is a possible D gene (6 bases). Per germline, CDR1 LGHNA and CDR2 YNFKEQ. CDR3 length equals 16 residues. With 2 bases removed from V and 0 bases from J, the gap between germline ends came to 11 bases.

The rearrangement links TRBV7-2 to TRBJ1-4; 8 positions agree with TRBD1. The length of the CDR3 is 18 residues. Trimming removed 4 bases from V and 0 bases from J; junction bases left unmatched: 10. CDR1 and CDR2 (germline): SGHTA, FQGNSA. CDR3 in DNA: TGTGCCAGCAGCTCCAATCTGAGGGACAGGTCAACTAATGAAAAACTGTTTTTT. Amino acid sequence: CASSSNLRDRSTNEKLFF.

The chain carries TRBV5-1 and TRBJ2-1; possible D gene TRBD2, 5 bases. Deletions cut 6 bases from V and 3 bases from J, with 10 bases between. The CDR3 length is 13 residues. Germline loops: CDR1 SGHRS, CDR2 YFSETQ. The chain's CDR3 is CASTEENYNEQFF. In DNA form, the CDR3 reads TGCGCCAGCACGGAGGAAAACTACAATGAGCAGTTCTTC. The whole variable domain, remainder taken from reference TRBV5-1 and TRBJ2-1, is KAGVTQTPRYLIKTRGQQVTLSCSPISGHRSVSWYQQTPGQGLQFLFEYFSETQRNKGNFPGRFSGRQFSNSRSEMNVSTLELGDSALYLCASTEENYNEQFFGPGTRLTVL.

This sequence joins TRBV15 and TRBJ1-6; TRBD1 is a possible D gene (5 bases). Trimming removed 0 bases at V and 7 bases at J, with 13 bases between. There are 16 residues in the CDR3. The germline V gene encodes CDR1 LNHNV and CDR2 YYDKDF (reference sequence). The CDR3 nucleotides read TGTGCCACCAGCAGAGATGGGGGGTCGGGGAATTCACCCCTCCACTTT. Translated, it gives CATSRDGGSGNSPLHF.

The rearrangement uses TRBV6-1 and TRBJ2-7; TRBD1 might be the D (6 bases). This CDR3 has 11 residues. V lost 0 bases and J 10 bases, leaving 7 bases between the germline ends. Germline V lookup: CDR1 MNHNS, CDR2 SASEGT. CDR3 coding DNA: TGTGCCAGCAGTGAAGCGGGACAACAGTACTTC. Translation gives CASSEAGQQYF.

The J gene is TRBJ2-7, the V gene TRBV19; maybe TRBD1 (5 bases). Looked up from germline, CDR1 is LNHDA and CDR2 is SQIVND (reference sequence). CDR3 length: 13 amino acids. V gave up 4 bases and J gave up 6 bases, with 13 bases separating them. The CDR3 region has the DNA TGTGCCAGTAGTACGCAATTTAGGGGCGAGCAGTACTTC. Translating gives CASSTQFRGEQYF.

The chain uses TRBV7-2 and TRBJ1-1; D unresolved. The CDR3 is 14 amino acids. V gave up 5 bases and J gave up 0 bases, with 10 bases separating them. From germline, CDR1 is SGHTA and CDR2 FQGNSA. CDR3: CASSPGVLNTEAFF. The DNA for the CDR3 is TGTGCCAGCAGCCCCGGGGTTCTGAACACTGAAGCTTTCTTT.

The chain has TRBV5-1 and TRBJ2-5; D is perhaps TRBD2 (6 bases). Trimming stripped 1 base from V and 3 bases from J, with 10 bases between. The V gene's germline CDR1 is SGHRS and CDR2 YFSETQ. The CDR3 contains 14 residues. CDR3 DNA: TGCGCCAGCAGCTTGATGATAGCGGAAGAGACCCAGTACTTC. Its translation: CASSLMIAEETQYF.